Presented here are 2 T cell receptor beta chains from one specimen sequenced in a study of blood T cell repertoires in COVID-19. Clones were read by immunoSEQ multiplex PCR, and TCRdb kept only the in-frame ones, dropping some. Among around 170,000 clones listed, around nine tenths were seen once. Sequenced: peripheral blood. These receptors came from a man aged 55 to 69 with COVID-19, enrolled during active disease.

The V call is TRBV6-5, the J call TRBJ1-2; TRBD1 might be the D (5 bases). The germline V gene has CDR1 MNHEY and CDR2 SVGAGI. The germline V and J ends were trimmed by 5 bases and 2 bases, with 9 bases remaining between them. The length of the CDR3 is 13 residues. This CDR3 reads CASSNQGNYGYTF. The CDR3, as DNA: TGTGCCAGCAGTAACCAGGGCAACTATGGCTACACCTTC.

This clone was detected only once. The V gene is TRBV20-1, the J gene TRBJ1-1, with TRBD1 identical over 7 bases. The CDR3 contains 11 residues. Unmatched junction bases numbered 6, after V lost 4 bases and J lost 10 bases. Germline V gives CDR1 DFQATT, CDR2 SNEGSKA (reference sequence). CDR3 DNA sequence: TGCAGTGCTACGAGGACAGGCGGAGCTTTCTTT. Amino acid sequence: CSATRTGGAFF.